The T cell receptor beta chain under discussion was sequenced for a study of PD-L1 blockade in urothelial cancer. Study-level background: Analysis of the blood was performed 3 weeks (second dose) and 6 weeks after treatment start. Study results and limitations: Tumor-associated blood clones were expanded more by durable-benefit patients at 3 weeks.

Measured with immunoSEQ multiplex PCR; TCRdb has only the in-frame clones, and not every one. In the table there are approximately 20,000 clones, 90% to 95% of which are singletons. Concerning this clone itself: Its antigen is unidentified. At one boundary the junction diverges from the germline segment, which might be a read error.

The time point here: peripheral blood 6 weeks after treatment start. The CDR3 is made up of 12 amino acids. Germline V lookup: CDR1 LNHDA, CDR2 SQIVND (reference sequence). The source material was PBMCs, sampled around atezolizumab (anti-PD-L1) treatment. The clonotype was recovered from a woman in her sixties or seventies with urothelial cancer. V and J are TRBV19 and TRBJ1-2; unclear D gene. CDR3 loop: CASSLPGERVAF. CDR3 in DNA: TGTGCCAGTAGTCTGCCCGGGGAGCGAGTCGCCTTC.